This T cell receptor beta chain was identified in a study of blood T cell repertoires in COVID-19. In the original analysis: Quantification of nucleated cells was approximated via reference gene primer amplification. The repertoire was sequenced with immunoSEQ multiplex PCR; TCRdb's copy has only in-frame clones and lacks some. The V and J calls and the clone size are those of that table, but D and trimming were determined from the DNA. The sample records about 82,000 clones, around 88% being singletons. The CDR3 has 13 residues. The V and J ends lost 6 bases and 3 bases respectively, with 11 bases between them. The germline V gene has CDR1 MNHEY and CDR2 SVGAGI.

The sequenced sample was PBMCs or T cells enriched from blood (not recorded which). This TCR came from a woman between 45 and 65 years old with acute COVID-19. The V and J genes are TRBV6-5 and TRBJ1-2, with D possibly being TRBD1 (6 bases). CDR3 sequence (DNA): TGTGCCAGCAGCCCCGGACAGCACTATGGCTACACCTTC. It encodes CASSPGQHYGYTF.